The T cell receptor (beta chain) described here comes from a study of blood T cell repertoires in COVID-19. Study-wide context: Some COVID-19 samples were acute and others convalescent; all came from the United States, Italy and Spain. From T cells, B-cell-depleted T cells, or PBMCs came the material, which was cDNA or gDNA.

Original handling: How many nucleated cells were present was estimated from reference gene primer amplification. Sequenced by immunoSEQ multiplex PCR; TCRdb stores in-frame clones only, minus some. From that table come the V and J calls and clone size; the DNA was used to work out D and trimming. Of 95,000 to 130,000 clones in the sample, roughly 83% were seen once. The CDR3 covers 13 residues. The ends were cut back, 5 bases at V and 8 bases at J, with 15 bases in the middle. CDR1 and CDR2 (germline): SGHAT, FQNNGV. Sequencing was performed on peripheral blood. The rearrangement uses TRBV11-2 and TRBJ1-2; no definite D call. The clonotype originates from a man aged 25 to 40 with acute or convalescent COVID-19. This chain's CDR3 is CASSEGPGGGYTF. DNA for the CDR3: TGTGCCAGCAGCGAAGGACCGGGAGGGGGCTACACCTTC. Full variable domain (outside the CDR3, taken from reference TRBV11-2 and TRBJ1-2): EAGVAQSPRYKIIEKRQSVAFWCNPISGHATLYWYQQILGQGPKLLIQFQNNGVVDDSQLPKDRFSAERLKGVDSTLKIQPAKLEDSAVYLCASSEGPGGGYTFGSGTRLTVV.